This TCR beta chain was observed in a study of cytomegalovirus exposure and HLA in healthy donors. Turning to the study itself: Most donors, roughly 77% of more than 300 genotyped, fell in the Caucasian-associated ancestry cluster.

Study results and caveats: Follow-up analysis seemed to connect common viral pathogens with several of the most significant clusters identified.

In regard to this clone: The antigen remains undetermined.

The PCR used 60 Vbeta and 13 Jbeta primers. The data were produced by immunoSEQ multiplex PCR, yet TCRdb's version contains in-frame clones alone and is incomplete. The table records some 170,000 clones, 60% to 80% of them present only once. This CDR3 comprises 16 residues. CDR1 is MDHEN, CDR2 SYDVKM, per germline. Trimming removed 3 bases from V and 0 bases from J, with 15 bases in between. The chain links TRBV28 to TRBJ2-7, with a possible D match to TRBD1 (6 bases). Sequencing was carried out using PBMCs. The clonotype comes from a man aged 35-49 years in good health and CMV-seropositive. Written as DNA, the CDR3 is TGTGCCAGCAGTTTGGCAGGACAGCTGAGCTCCTACGAGCAGTACTTC. Translated, it gives CASSLAGQLSSYEQYF.